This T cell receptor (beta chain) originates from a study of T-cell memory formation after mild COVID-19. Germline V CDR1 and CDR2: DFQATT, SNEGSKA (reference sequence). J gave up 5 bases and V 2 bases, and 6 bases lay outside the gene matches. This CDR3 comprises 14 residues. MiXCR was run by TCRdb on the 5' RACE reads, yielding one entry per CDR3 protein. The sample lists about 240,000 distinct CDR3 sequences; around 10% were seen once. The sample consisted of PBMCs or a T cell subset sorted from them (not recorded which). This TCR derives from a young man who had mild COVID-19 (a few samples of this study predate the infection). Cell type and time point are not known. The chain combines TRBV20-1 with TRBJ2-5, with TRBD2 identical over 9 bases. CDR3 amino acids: CSARRPLAGETQYF. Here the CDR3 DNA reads TGCAGTGCTAGACGTCCTCTAGCGGGGGAGACCCAGTACTTC.